This T cell receptor (beta chain) is drawn from a study of identical twins' blood T cells. TCRdb independently ran MiXCR on the 5' RACE reads; one entry per CDR3 protein. The table shows 300,000 to 400,000 distinct CDR3 sequences, with over 25% occurring only once. Per the germline V gene, CDR1 is SGHRS and CDR2 is YFSETQ. V lost 0 bases to trimming and J lost 8 bases, with 15 bases between them. This CDR3 spans 15 amino acids. The TCR was taken from a woman aged 18 to 55 in good health. The sequencing sample was made of PBMCs. The V and J genes are TRBV5-1 and TRBJ2-1, with D possibly being TRBD2 (5 bases). CDR3 sequence reads: CASSLVLVGADEQFF. DNA of the CDR3: TGCGCCAGCAGCTTGGTACTAGTGGGAGCGGATGAGCAGTTCTTC.